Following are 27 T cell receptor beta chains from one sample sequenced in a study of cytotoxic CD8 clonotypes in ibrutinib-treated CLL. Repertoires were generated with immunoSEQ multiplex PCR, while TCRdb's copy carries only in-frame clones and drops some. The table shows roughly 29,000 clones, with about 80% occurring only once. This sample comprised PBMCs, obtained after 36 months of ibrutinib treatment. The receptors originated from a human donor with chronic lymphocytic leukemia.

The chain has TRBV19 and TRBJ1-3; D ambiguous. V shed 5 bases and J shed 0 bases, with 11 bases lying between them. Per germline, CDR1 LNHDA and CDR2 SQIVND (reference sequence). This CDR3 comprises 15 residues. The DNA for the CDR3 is TGTGCCAGTAGTCAGACTAGCAGCTCTGGAAACACCATATATTTT. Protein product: CASSQTSSSGNTIYF.

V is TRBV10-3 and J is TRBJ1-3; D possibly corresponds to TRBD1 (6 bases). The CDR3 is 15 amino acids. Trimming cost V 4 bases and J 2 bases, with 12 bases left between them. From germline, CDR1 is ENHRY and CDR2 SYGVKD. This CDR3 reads CAISVRQVAGNTIYF. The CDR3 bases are TGTGCCATCAGTGTTCGACAGGTGGCTGGAAACACCATATATTTT.

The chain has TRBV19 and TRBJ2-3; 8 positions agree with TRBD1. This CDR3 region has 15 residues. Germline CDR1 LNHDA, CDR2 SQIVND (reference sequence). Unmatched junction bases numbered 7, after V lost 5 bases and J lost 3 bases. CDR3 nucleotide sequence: TGTGCCAGTAGTCCGATTGGGACAGGTACAGATACGCAGTATTTT. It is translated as CASSPIGTGTDTQYF. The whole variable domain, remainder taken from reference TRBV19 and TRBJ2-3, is DGGITQSPKYLFRKEGQNVTLSCEQNLNHDAMYWYRQDPGQGLRLIYYSQIVNDFQKGDIAEGYSVSREKKESFPLTVTSAQKNPTAFYLCASSPIGTGTDTQYFGPGTRLTVL.

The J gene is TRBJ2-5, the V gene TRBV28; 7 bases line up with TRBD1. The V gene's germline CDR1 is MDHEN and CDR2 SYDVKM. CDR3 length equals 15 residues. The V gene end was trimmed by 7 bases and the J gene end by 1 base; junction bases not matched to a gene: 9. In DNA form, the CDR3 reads TGTGCCAGCAAGGAGTTAGGGGGCCTCCAAGAGACCCAGTACTTC. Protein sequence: CASKELGGLQETQYF.

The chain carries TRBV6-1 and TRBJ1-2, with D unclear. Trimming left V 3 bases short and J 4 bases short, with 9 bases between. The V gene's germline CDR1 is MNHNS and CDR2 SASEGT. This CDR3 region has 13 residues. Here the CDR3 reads CASSDPQSYGYTF. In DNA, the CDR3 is TGTGCCAGCAGTGACCCACAGAGCTATGGCTACACCTTC.

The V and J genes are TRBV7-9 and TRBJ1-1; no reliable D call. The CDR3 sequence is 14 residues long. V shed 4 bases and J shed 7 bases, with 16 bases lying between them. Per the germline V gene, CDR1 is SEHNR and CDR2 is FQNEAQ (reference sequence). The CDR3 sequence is CASSSPRDSLEAFF. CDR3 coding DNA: TGTGCCAGCAGCTCCCCCCGGGATTCGCTTGAAGCTTTCTTT.

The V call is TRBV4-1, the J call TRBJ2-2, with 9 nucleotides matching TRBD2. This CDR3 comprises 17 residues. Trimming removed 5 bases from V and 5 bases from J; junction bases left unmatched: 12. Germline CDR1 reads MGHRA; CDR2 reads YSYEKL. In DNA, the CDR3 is TGCGCCAGCAGCTTAAGCCCCGGGACTAGCAGAACCGGGGAGCTGTTTTTT. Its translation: CASSLSPGTSRTGELFF.

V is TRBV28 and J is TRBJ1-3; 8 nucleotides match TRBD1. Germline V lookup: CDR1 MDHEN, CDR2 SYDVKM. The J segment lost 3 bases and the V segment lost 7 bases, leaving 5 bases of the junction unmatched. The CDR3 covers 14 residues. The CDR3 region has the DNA TGTGCCAGCAAACCAGGGGGCGGTGGAAACACCATATATTTT. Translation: CASKPGGGGNTIYF. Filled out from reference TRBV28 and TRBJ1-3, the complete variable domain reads DVKVTQSSRYLVKRTGEKVFLECVQDMDHENMFWYRQDPGLGLRLIYFSYDVKMKEKGDIPEGYSVSREKKERFSLILESASTNQTSMYLCASKPGGGGNTIYFGEGSWLTVV.

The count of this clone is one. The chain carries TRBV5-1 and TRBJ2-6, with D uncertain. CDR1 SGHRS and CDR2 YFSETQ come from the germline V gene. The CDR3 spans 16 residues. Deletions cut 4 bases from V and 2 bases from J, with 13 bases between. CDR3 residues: CASSALLRPGANVLTF. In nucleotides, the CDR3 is TGCGCCAGCAGCGCTTTACTGCGGCCTGGGGCCAACGTCCTGACTTTC.

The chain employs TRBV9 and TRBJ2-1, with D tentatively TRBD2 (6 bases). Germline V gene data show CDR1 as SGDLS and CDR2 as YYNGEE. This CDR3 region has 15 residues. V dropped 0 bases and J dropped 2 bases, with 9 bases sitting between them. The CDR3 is CASSVVGGTYNEQFF. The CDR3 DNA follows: TGTGCCAGCAGCGTAGTCGGAGGGACCTACAATGAGCAGTTCTTC. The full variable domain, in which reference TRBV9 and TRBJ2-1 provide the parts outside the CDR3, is DSGVTQTPKHLITATGQRVTLRCSPRSGDLSVYWYQQSLDQGLQFLIQYYNGEERAKGNILERFSAQQFPDLHSELNLSSLELGDSALYFCASSVVGGTYNEQFFGPGTRLTVL.

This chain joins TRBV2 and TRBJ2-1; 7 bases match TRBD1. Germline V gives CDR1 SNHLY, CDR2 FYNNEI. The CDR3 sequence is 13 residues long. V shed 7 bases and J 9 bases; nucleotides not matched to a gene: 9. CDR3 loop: CASIERQGLEQFF. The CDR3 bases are TGTGCCAGCATCGAACGACAGGGTCTTGAGCAGTTCTTC.

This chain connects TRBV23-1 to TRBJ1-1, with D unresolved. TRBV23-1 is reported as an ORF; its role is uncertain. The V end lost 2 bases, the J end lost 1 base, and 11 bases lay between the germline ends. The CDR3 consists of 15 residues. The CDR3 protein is CASSQGRWRNTEAFF. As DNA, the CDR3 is TGCGCCAGCAGTCAAGGACGATGGAGGAACACTGAAGCTTTCTTT.

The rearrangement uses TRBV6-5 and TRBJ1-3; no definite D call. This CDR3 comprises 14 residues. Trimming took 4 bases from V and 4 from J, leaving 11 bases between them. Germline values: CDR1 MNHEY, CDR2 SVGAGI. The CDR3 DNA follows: TGTGCCAGCAGTTGGGGAAGGATAGGAAACACCATATATTTT. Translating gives CASSWGRIGNTIYF.

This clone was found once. CDR3 loop: CASSLPFGSGSTDTQYF. In DNA form, the CDR3 reads TGTGCCAGCAGCCTACCCTTCGGAAGCGGTAGCACAGATACGCAGTATTTT. The V call is TRBV27, the J call TRBJ2-3; D perhaps matches TRBD2 (5 bases). Trimming removed 6 bases at V and 0 bases at J, with 19 bases between. The germline V gene has CDR1 MNHEY and CDR2 SMNVEV (reference sequence). This CDR3 contains 17 residues.

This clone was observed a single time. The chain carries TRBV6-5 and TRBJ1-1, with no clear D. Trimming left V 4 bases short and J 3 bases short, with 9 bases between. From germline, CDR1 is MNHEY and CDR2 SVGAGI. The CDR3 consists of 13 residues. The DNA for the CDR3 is TGTGCCAGCAGTTTATCCGTGGACACTGAAGCTTTCTTT. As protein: CASSLSVDTEAFF.

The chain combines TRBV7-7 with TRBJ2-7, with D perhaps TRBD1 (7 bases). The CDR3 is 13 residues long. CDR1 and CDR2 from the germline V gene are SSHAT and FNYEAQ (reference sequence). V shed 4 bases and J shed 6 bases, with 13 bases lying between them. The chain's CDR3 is CASSSYRGGEQYF. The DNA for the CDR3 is TGTGCCAGCAGCTCATACAGGGGAGGCGAGCAGTACTTC.

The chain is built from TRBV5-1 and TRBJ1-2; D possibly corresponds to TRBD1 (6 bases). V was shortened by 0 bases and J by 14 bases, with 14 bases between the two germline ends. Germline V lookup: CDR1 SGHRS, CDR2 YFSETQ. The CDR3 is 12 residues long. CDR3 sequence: CASSLDRDGWTF. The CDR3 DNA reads TGCGCCAGCAGCTTGGACAGGGATGGGTGGACCTTC.

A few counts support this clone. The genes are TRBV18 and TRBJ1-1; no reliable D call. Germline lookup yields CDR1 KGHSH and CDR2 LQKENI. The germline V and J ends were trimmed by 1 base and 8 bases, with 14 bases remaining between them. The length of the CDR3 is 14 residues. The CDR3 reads CASSPLRGGWEAFF. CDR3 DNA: TGTGCCAGCTCACCACTTCGGGGTGGGTGGGAAGCTTTCTTT.

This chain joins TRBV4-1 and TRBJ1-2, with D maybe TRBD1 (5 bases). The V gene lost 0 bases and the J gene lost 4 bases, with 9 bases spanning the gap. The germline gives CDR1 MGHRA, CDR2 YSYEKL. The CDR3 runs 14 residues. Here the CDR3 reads CASSQDFRAYGYTF. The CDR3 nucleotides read TGCGCCAGCAGCCAAGATTTCAGGGCCTATGGCTACACCTTC.

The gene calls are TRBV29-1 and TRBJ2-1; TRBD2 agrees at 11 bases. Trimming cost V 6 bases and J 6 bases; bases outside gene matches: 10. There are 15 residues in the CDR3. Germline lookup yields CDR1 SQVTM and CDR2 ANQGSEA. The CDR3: CSVLWGTSGANEQFF. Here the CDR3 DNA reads TGCAGCGTCCTATGGGGGACTAGCGGAGCCAATGAGCAGTTCTTC.

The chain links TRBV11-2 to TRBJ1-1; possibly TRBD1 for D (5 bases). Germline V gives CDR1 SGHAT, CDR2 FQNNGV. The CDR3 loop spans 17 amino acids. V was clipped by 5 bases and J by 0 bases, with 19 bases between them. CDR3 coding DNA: TGTGCCAGCAGCCAGCTCTGGGGGGAGACCATGAACACTGAAGCTTTCTTT. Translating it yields CASSQLWGETMNTEAFF.

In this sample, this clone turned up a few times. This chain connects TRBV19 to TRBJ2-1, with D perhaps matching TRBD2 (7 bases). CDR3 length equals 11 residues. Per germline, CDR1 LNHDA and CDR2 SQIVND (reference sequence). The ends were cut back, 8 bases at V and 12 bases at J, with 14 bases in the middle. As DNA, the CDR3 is TGTGCCAGTTCATGGGGGGGCTCGCAGTTCTTC. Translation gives CASSWGGSQFF.

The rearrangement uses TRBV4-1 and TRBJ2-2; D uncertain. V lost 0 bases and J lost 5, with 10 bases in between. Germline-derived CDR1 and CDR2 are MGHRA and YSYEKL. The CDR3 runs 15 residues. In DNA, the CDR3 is TGCGCCAGCAGCCAAGATAGGACGGTAACCGGGGAGCTGTTTTTT. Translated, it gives CASSQDRTVTGELFF.

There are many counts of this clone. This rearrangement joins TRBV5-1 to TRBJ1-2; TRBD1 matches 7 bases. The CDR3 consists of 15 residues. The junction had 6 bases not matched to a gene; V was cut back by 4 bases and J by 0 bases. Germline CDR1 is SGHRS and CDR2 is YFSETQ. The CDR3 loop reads CASSVGTAANYGYTF. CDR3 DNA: TGCGCCAGCAGCGTGGGGACAGCTGCTAACTATGGCTACACCTTC.

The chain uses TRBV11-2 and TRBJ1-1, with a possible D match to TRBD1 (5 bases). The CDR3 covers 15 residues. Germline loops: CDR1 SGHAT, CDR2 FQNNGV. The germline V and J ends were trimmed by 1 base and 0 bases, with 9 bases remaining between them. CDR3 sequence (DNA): TGTGCCAGCAGCTTAGTCCGGGGGATGAACACTGAAGCTTTCTTT. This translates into CASSLVRGMNTEAFF.

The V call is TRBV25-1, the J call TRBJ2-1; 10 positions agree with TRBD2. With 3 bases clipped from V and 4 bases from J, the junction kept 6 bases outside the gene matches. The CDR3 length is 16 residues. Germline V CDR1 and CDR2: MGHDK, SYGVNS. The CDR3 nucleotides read TGTGCCAGCAGTGACCATAGCGGGGGGCCGTACAATGAGCAGTTCTTC. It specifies CASSDHSGGPYNEQFF.

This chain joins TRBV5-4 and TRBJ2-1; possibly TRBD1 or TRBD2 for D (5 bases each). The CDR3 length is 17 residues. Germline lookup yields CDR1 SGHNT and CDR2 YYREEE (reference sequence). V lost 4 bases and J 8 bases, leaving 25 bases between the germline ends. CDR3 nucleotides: TGTGCCAGCAGCCCTACCGTGGGACCCCAGTCTACCCATGAGCAGTTCTTC. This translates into CASSPTVGPQSTHEQFF.